Listed below are T cell receptor beta chains from one sample, sequenced in a study of CD8+CD57+ T cells in acquired aplastic anemia. TCRdb used MiXCR to reprocess the reads, holding one entry per CDR3 protein. The repertoire holds more than 150,000 distinct CDR3 sequences, almost 50% seen once, with 10% to 15% in the top ten. Sequencing input: sorted CD4+, CD8+, or CD8+CD57+ T cells (not recorded which) from PBMCs. All receptors come from a human donor with aplastic anemia. CDR3s include the opening cysteine and the closing phenylalanine or tryptophan. D genes are given only for firm matches. Clone size is stated in some rows and not others, as once, few, many or a class when expanded.

v_call,j_call,d_call,clone_size,cdr3_length,cdr3_nt,cdr3_aa
TRBV6-1,TRBJ2-7,TRBD2,.,17,TGTGCCAGCAGCCTACGCCTTTTAGCGGGGGCAACCTACGAGCAGTACTTC,CASSLRLLAGATYEQYF
TRBV19,TRBJ1-2,.,many,14,TGTGCCAGTAGTATTGGGGCATACGGCTATGGCTACACCTTC,CASSIGAYGYGYTF
TRBV15,TRBJ1-5,.,.,14,TGTGCCACCAGCTGGGTGGGGGGGAGTGAGCCCCAGCATTTT,CATSWVGGSEPQHF
TRBV7-9,TRBJ1-4,.,.,14,TGTGCCAGCAGCCGGACAGCAAGTAATGAAAAACCGCTTTTT,CASSRTASNEKPLF
TRBV12-3/TRBV12-4,TRBJ2-3,.,many,14,TGTGCCAGCAGTCGATCGACAGGCCCAGATACGCAGTATTTT,CASSRSTGPDTQYF
TRBV14,TRBJ2-3,.,.,12,TGTGCCAGCAGCCAGTTCACAGATACGCAGTATTTT,CASSQFTDTQYF
TRBV5-5,TRBJ2-7,TRBD1,many,15,TGTGCCAGCAGCCCCCGGACAGGAGTATCCTACGAGCAGTACTTC,CASSPRTGVSYEQYF
TRBV7-9,TRBJ2-7,.,many,14,TGTGCCAGCAGCTTAGGGCGGGGGCGCAGCGAGCAGTACTTC,CASSLGRGRSEQYF
TRBV20-1,TRBJ1-5,.,many,13,TGCAGTGCTAGAGATGAGGCGGGACGTCTCCAGCATTTT,CSARDEAGRLQHF
TRBV6-1,TRBJ1-5,TRBD1,few,14,TGTGCCAGCAGTCCCAGGGGGCGAAATCAGCCCCAGCATTTT,CASSPRGRNQPQHF
TRBV24-1,TRBJ2-3,.,.,14,TGTGCCACCAGTGAAACCGACTACACAGATACGCAGTATTTT,CATSETDYTDTQYF
TRBV27,TRBJ2-3,.,few,14,TGTGCCAGCAGTCCAGGGACCCGCACAGATACGCAGTATTTT,CASSPGTRTDTQYF
TRBV7-8,TRBJ2-2,TRBD1,many,18,TGTGCCAGCAGCCTCACCTACCGACAGGGGACGAACACCGGGGAGCTGTTTTTT,CASSLTYRQGTNTGELFF
TRBV5-1,TRBJ2-7,.,many,13,TGCGCCAGCAGCTCGGCGATGGACTACGAGCAGTACTTC,CASSSAMDYEQYF
TRBV5-1,TRBJ2-7,.,.,13,TGCGCCAGCAGCTTGTATGTAGGGGTCGGGCAGTACTTC,CASSLYVGVGQYF
TRBV20-1,TRBJ2-3,TRBD2,few,14,TGCAGTGCGCCGGGACTAGCGGCCACAGATACGCAGTATTTT,CSAPGLAATDTQYF
TRBV5-1,TRBJ2-7,.,many,15,TGCGCCAGCAGCTTGGGGGGGGGACAGTCATACGAGCAGTACTTC,CASSLGGGQSYEQYF
TRBV2,TRBJ1-3,TRBD1,.,15,TGTGCCAGCACCCCCGCGACAGGGCGTGGAAACACCATATATTTT,CASTPATGRGNTIYF
TRBV6-1,TRBJ1-6,TRBD1,.,15,TGTGCCAGCAGCGTGGACAGGGTTCGTAATTCACCCCTCCACTTT,CASSVDRVRNSPLHF